These 30 T cell receptor beta chains came from one sample sequenced in a study of T cells after yellow fever vaccination. TCRdb independently ran MiXCR on the 5' RACE reads; one entry per CDR3 protein. Here the sample spans fewer than 350,000 distinct CDR3 sequences, around 4% being singletons. Sequencing used PBMCs, obtained on the day of the yellow fever booster vaccination. The source of these receptors is a man aged 18 to 29 who received the YFV17D yellow fever vaccine.

This clonotype was recorded at least ten times. The chain combines TRBV5-1 with TRBJ2-2; 8 bases are a match to TRBD1. There are 14 residues in the CDR3. V lost 5 bases and J lost 6; bases outside the gene matches: 6. The germline V gene has CDR1 SGHRS and CDR2 YFSETQ. This CDR3 is CASRRTGSAGELFF. CDR3 nucleotides: TGCGCCAGCAGGAGGACAGGGTCGGCCGGGGAGCTGTTTTTT. The whole variable domain, filled in from reference TRBV5-1 and TRBJ2-2, reads KAGVTQTPRYLIKTRGQQVTLSCSPISGHRSVSWYQQTPGQGLQFLFEYFSETQRNKGNFPGRFSGRQFSNSRSEMNVSTLELGDSALYLCASRRTGSAGELFFGEGSRLTVL.

This clonotype was counted many times. The chain uses TRBV5-5 and TRBJ2-3, with TRBD2 matching 10 bases. The CDR3 has 14 amino acids. The V gene's germline CDR1 is SGHKS and CDR2 YYEKEE (reference sequence). Trimming removed 9 bases from V and 5 bases from J; junction bases left unmatched: 9. Written as DNA, the CDR3 is TGTGCCACCCGTTGGGCTAGCGGGGGAGATACGCAGTATTTT. Protein sequence: CATRWASGGDTQYF.

This clonotype has at least ten counts. The chain links TRBV6-2 or TRBV6-3 to TRBJ2-1, with TRBD2 matching over 8 bases. The CDR3 has 15 amino acids. Germline loops: CDR1 MNHEY, CDR2 SVGEGT. Trimming took 5 bases from V and 10 from J; bases not matched to a gene: 13. The chain's CDR3 is CASSPSGGARGEQFF. Written as DNA, the CDR3 is TGTGCCAGCAGTCCCTCCGGGGGGGCAAGGGGGGAGCAGTTCTTC.

A few counts support this clonotype. The genes are TRBV14 and TRBJ2-1; D unresolved. The CDR3 is 12 amino acids. V lost 4 bases, J lost 4 bases, and 5 bases lay in between. Germline lookup yields CDR1 SGHDN and CDR2 FVKESK. The CDR3 sequence is CASSLPYNEQFF. The CDR3 region has the DNA TGTGCCAGCAGCCTTCCATACAATGAGCAGTTCTTC.

The chain's CDR3 is CSADDRAFTDTQYF. CDR3 nucleotides: TGCAGTGCTGACGACAGGGCCTTCACAGATACGCAGTATTTT. The chain joins TRBV20-1 to TRBJ2-3, with 7 bases matching TRBD1. The V gene's germline CDR1 is DFQATT and CDR2 SNEGSKA (reference sequence). The trim removed 5 bases at V and 2 bases at J, leaving 7 bases unmatched. There are 14 residues in the CDR3.

This clonotype appeared many times. V and J are TRBV25-1 and TRBJ2-6; TRBD1 is a possible D gene (6 bases). The CDR3 is 16 residues long. Germline-derived CDR1 and CDR2 are MGHDK and SYGVNS. V shed 3 bases and J shed 3 bases, with 12 bases lying between them. The CDR3 nucleotides read TGTGCCAGCAGTGACCCAGGGGTGAGTGGGGCCAACGTCCTGACTTTC. It translates to CASSDPGVSGANVLTF.

In this sample, this clonotype turned up a few times. The gene calls are TRBV7-9 and TRBJ2-5; D gene ambiguous. Germline V CDR1 and CDR2: SEHNR, FQNEAQ (reference sequence). The CDR3 contains 12 residues. The ends were cut back, 5 bases at V and 5 bases at J, with 9 bases in the middle. The CDR3 sequence: CASSPIRETQYF. CDR3 nucleotide sequence: TGTGCCAGCAGCCCTATTCGGGAGACCCAGTACTTC.

This clonotype was observed many times. This chain links TRBV6-2 or TRBV6-3 with TRBJ1-1; D unclear. With 5 bases removed from V and 1 base from J, the gap between germline ends came to 8 bases. The CDR3 runs to 13 residues. The germline gives CDR1 MNHEY, CDR2 SVGEGT. CDR3 protein: CASSVTQNTEAFF. The CDR3 DNA reads as TGTGCCAGCAGTGTCACTCAGAACACTGAAGCTTTCTTT.

This clonotype was observed at least ten times. The gene calls are TRBV11-2 and TRBJ2-2, with 7 positions matching TRBD1. This CDR3 has 15 residues. V shed 2 bases and J 1 base; nucleotides not matched to a gene: 1. Germline V gives CDR1 SGHAT, CDR2 FQNNGV. The CDR3 sequence: CASSLWTGNTGELFF. The DNA for the CDR3 is TGTGCCAGCAGCTTATGGACAGGGAACACCGGGGAGCTGTTTTTT.

This clonotype was recorded at least ten times. The rearrangement uses TRBV6-6 and TRBJ1-4; possible D gene TRBD1, 5 bases. Trimming took 6 bases from V and 8 from J, leaving 16 bases between them. CDR1 is MNHNY and CDR2 is SVGAGI in the germline V gene (reference sequence). The CDR3 totals 14 residues. CDR3: CASRDTGASEKLFF. The CDR3 nucleotides read TGTGCCAGCAGGGATACCGGGGCGAGCGAAAAACTGTTTTTT.

This clonotype showed up many times. The V and J genes are TRBV7-2 and TRBJ1-6; a possible D gene is TRBD1 (6 bases). Trimming removed 1 base from V and 2 bases from J, with 15 bases in between. There are 18 residues in the CDR3. Germline V lookup: CDR1 SGHTA, CDR2 FQGNSA. For the CDR3, the DNA is TGTGCCAGCAGCTTAGGGGGACAACGGTTGACCTATAATTCACCCCTCCACTTT. It yields the protein CASSLGGQRLTYNSPLHF.

V and J are TRBV11-3 and TRBJ1-5; 8 positions match TRBD1. Germline lookup yields CDR1 SGHNT and CDR2 YENEEA. The CDR3 has 15 residues. The trim removed 5 bases at V and 6 bases at J, leaving 9 bases unmatched. This CDR3 is CASSRPSGGTQPQHF. The CDR3 bases are TGTGCCAGCAGCCGCCCCTCAGGGGGCACTCAGCCCCAGCATTTT.

This clonotype was detected ten times or more. The CDR3 loop reads CASSAGQQNEKLFF. In DNA form, the CDR3 reads TGCGCCAGCAGCGCTGGACAGCAGAATGAAAAACTGTTTTTT. This sequence joins TRBV5-1 and TRBJ1-4; weak D call: TRBD1 (6 bases). Trimming took off 4 bases at V and 5 bases at J, with 12 bases between the two ends. The germline V gene has CDR1 SGHRS and CDR2 YFSETQ. This CDR3 contains 14 residues.

This clonotype was seen more than once but under ten times. The genes are TRBV15 and TRBJ2-3; 8 nucleotides match TRBD2. Germline V gene lookup returns CDR1 LNHNV and CDR2 YYDKDF (reference sequence). V lost 0 bases to trimming and J lost 9 bases; unmatched junction nucleotides: 11. CDR3 length: 16 amino acids. This chain's CDR3 is CATSRELRGDTETQYF. The CDR3 DNA follows: TGTGCCACCAGCAGAGAGTTGCGGGGGGACACCGAGACGCAGTATTTT.

This rearrangement joins TRBV29-1 to TRBJ2-2; the D is unclear. V was shortened by 4 bases and J by 3 bases, with 6 bases between the two germline ends. The length of the CDR3 is 12 residues. Germline loops: CDR1 SQVTM, CDR2 ANQGSEA. The CDR3: CSVASYTGELFF. The CDR3 DNA is TGCAGCGTTGCTTCGTACACCGGGGAGCTGTTTTTT.

This clonotype was observed a few times. The V gene is TRBV19, the J gene TRBJ2-5; TRBD1 agrees at 11 bases. The CDR3 runs 18 residues. Germline V gene sequence: CDR1 LNHDA, CDR2 SQIVND (reference sequence). V lost 5 bases to trimming and J lost 2 bases; unmatched junction nucleotides: 13. The CDR3: CASSVTGTGGLIQETQYF. The CDR3 DNA reads TGTGCCAGTAGTGTTACCGGGACAGGGGGTCTAATACAAGAGACCCAGTACTTC. Complete variable domain (other parts from reference TRBV19 and TRBJ2-5): DGGITQSPKYLFRKEGQNVTLSCEQNLNHDAMYWYRQDPGQGLRLIYYSQIVNDFQKGDIAEGYSVSREKKESFPLTVTSAQKNPTAFYLCASSVTGTGGLIQETQYFGPGTRLLVL.

The sample holds many counts of this clonotype. V gene TRBV7-9 combines with J gene TRBJ1-4; unclear D gene. CDR1 and CDR2 (germline): SEHNR, FQNEAQ (reference sequence). The CDR3 runs 14 residues. V was clipped by 5 bases and J by 6 bases, with 13 bases between them. CDR3 protein: CASSPAQWDEKLFF. Here the CDR3 DNA reads TGTGCCAGCAGCCCAGCCCAGTGGGATGAAAAACTGTTTTTT.

This clonotype turned up a few times. The chain uses TRBV3-1 and TRBJ1-2; D call uncertain. The CDR3 length is 13 residues. V was cut by 4 bases and J by 6 bases, with 12 bases left in between. Germline lookup yields CDR1 LGHDT and CDR2 YNNKEL (reference sequence). CDR3 amino acids: CASSPDKVDGYTF. For the CDR3, the DNA is TGTGCCAGCAGCCCCGACAAGGTTGATGGCTACACCTTC.

This clonotype was found many times. V is TRBV7-9 and J is TRBJ1-1, with a possible D match to TRBD1 (5 bases). The CDR3 consists of 14 residues. The V end was cut by 2 bases, the J end by 8 bases, with 15 bases between. Germline V gene data show CDR1 as SEHNR and CDR2 as FQNEAQ (reference sequence). This CDR3 reads CASSLTDSDSEAFF. The CDR3 DNA reads TGTGCCAGCAGCTTAACAGATAGTGACAGCGAAGCTTTCTTT.

At least ten counts were recorded for this clonotype. V usage is TRBV7-2 and J usage is TRBJ2-3; 8 positions match TRBD2. The V and J ends lost 1 base and 1 base, in that order; junction bases with no gene match: 7. Germline V lookup: CDR1 SGHTA, CDR2 FQGNSA. The CDR3 sequence is 17 residues long. The CDR3 loop is CASSLGAAAGGTDTQYF. The CDR3 DNA reads TGTGCCAGCAGCTTAGGGGCAGCAGCGGGGGGCACAGATACGCAGTATTTT.

In its sample, this clonotype was seen a few times. This chain uses TRBV25-1 with TRBJ2-1; D uncertain. The germline CDR1 and CDR2 sequences are MGHDK and SYGVNS. Deletions cut 4 bases from V and 8 bases from J, with 15 bases between. This CDR3 region has 14 residues. Here the CDR3 reads CASSVGGPGDEQFF. CDR3 DNA sequence: TGTGCCAGCAGTGTTGGTGGGCCAGGCGATGAGCAGTTCTTC. Supplemented by reference TRBV25-1 and TRBJ2-1, the full variable domain reads EADIYQTPRYLVIGTGKKITLECSQTMGHDKMYWYQQDPGMELHLIHYSYGVNSTEKGDLSSESTVSRIRTEHFPLTLESARPSHTSQYLCASSVGGPGDEQFFGPGTRLTVL.

This clonotype was counted between two and nine times. V and J are TRBV20-1 and TRBJ1-1; no reliable D call. Germline V gene data show CDR1 as DFQATT and CDR2 as SNEGSKA (reference sequence). V was trimmed by 6 bases and J by 4 bases, leaving 15 bases between them. The CDR3 contains 13 residues. For the CDR3, the DNA is TGCAGTGCCACCGGTATCCTCGGCACTGAAGCTTTCTTT. Translated, it gives CSATGILGTEAFF.

V and J are TRBV20-1 and TRBJ1-6; D is uncertain. The germline gives CDR1 DFQATT, CDR2 SNEGSKA (reference sequence). The CDR3 has 17 residues. V was shortened by 0 bases and J by 7 bases, with 19 bases between the two germline ends. CDR3 amino acids: CSARDHWRGLWNSPLHF. The CDR3 DNA reads TGCAGTGCTAGAGATCATTGGAGAGGGTTATGGAATTCACCCCTCCACTTT.

This clonotype was detected ten times or more. The V and J genes are TRBV12-3 or TRBV12-4 and TRBJ2-2, with D perhaps matching TRBD2 (6 bases). This CDR3 region has 14 residues. V was shortened by 3 bases and J by 4 bases, with 9 bases between the two germline ends. The CDR3 protein is CASSLEGSTGELFF. The CDR3 DNA reads TGTGCCAGCAGTTTGGAGGGTTCCACCGGGGAGCTGTTTTTT.

This clonotype appeared a few times. The rearrangement uses TRBV5-6 and TRBJ1-1; maybe TRBD1 (5 bases). The CDR3 is made up of 12 amino acids. V lost 1 base and J lost 11, with 12 bases in between. CDR1 and CDR2 from the germline V gene are SGHDT and YYEEEE. The CDR3 DNA is TGTGCCAGCAGCTTGCCAGGGTCCAAGGCTTTCTTT. Translating it yields CASSLPGSKAFF.

The table lists this clonotype with a few counts. The chain carries TRBV6-5 and TRBJ2-1, with 8 bases that match TRBD1. Germline V CDR1 and CDR2: MNHEY, SVGAGI. The CDR3 contains 15 residues. Losses at the gene ends were 5 bases for V and 8 bases for J; bases not matched to a gene: 11. DNA for the CDR3: TGTGCCAGCAGTCATGACAGGGGAGTGTCTCATGAGCAGTTCTTC. Translated: CASSHDRGVSHEQFF.

Many counts were recorded for this clonotype. The rearrangement joins TRBV20-1 to TRBJ2-1; 7 positions match TRBD2. This CDR3 contains 13 residues. Germline assignment: CDR1 DFQATT and CDR2 SNEGSKA (reference sequence). Losses at the gene ends were 8 bases for V and 6 bases for J; bases not matched to a gene: 10. The CDR3 DNA is TGCAGTCCCCATGATAGCGGGTCCAATGAGCAGTTCTTC. It yields the protein CSPHDSGSNEQFF.

The rearrangement uses TRBV24-1 and TRBJ2-1; perhaps TRBD2 as D (7 bases). This CDR3 has 13 residues. Germline V lookup: CDR1 KGHDR, CDR2 SFDVKD. V lost 5 bases to trimming and J lost 10 bases, with 14 bases between them. This chain's CDR3 is CATSAGGGGEQFF. CDR3 bases: TGTGCCACCAGTGCAGGCGGGGGCGGGGAGCAGTTCTTC.

At least ten counts were recorded for this clonotype. The genes are TRBV20-1 and TRBJ2-5, with 11 bases matching TRBD1. This CDR3 contains 16 residues. The germline V gene encodes CDR1 DFQATT and CDR2 SNEGSKA (reference sequence). V lost 0 bases, J lost 4 bases, and 7 bases stayed unmatched. Here the CDR3 reads CSARDFGQGALETQYF. The CDR3 bases are TGCAGTGCTAGAGACTTCGGACAGGGGGCCTTAGAGACCCAGTACTTC.

This clonotype was recorded many times. The rearrangement uses TRBV5-1 and TRBJ1-1; weak D call: TRBD1 (6 bases). With 4 bases removed from V and 6 bases from J, the gap between germline ends came to 25 bases. CDR3 length equals 17 residues. Looked up from germline, CDR1 is SGHRS and CDR2 is YFSETQ. CDR3 in amino acids: CASSASTYRASQPEAFF. The CDR3 DNA reads TGCGCCAGCAGCGCTTCGACTTACAGGGCTTCCCAACCTGAAGCTTTCTTT.